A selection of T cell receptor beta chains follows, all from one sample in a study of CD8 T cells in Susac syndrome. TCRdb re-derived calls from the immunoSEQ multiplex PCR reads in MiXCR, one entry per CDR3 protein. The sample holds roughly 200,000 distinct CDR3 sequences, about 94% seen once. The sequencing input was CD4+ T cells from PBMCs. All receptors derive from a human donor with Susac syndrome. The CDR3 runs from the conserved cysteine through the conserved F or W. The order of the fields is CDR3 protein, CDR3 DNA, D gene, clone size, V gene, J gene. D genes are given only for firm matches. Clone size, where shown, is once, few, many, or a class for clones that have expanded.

CDR3aa: CASSKTYNEQFF
CDR3nt: TGTGCCAGTAGTAAAACCTACAATGAGCAGTTCTTC
d_gene: -
abundance: -
v_gene: TRBV19
j_gene: TRBJ2-1

CDR3aa: CSAPGTSGSETQYF
CDR3nt: TGCAGTGCTCCCGGGACTAGCGGGTCGGAGACCCAGTACTTC
d_gene: TRBD2
abundance: once
v_gene: TRBV20-1
j_gene: TRBJ2-5

CDR3aa: CASSYRAGGPAGELFF
CDR3nt: TGTGCCAGCTCATATCGAGCGGGAGGGCCTGCCGGGGAGCTGTTTTTT
d_gene: TRBD2
abundance: -
v_gene: TRBV18
j_gene: TRBJ2-2

CDR3aa: CSASSGLEFSGYTF
CDR3nt: TGCAGTGCTAGTTCCGGCTTAGAGTTCTCTGGCTACACCTTC
d_gene: -
abundance: -
v_gene: TRBV20-1
j_gene: TRBJ1-2

CDR3aa: CSARAELATEQYF
CDR3nt: TGCAGTGCTAGAGCTGAACTAGCAACCGAGCAGTACTTC
d_gene: -
abundance: -
v_gene: TRBV20-1
j_gene: TRBJ2-7

CDR3aa: CASSPQGHLNQPQHF
CDR3nt: TGTGCCAGCTCACCACAGGGACACCTCAATCAGCCCCAGCATTTT
d_gene: -
abundance: -
v_gene: TRBV18
j_gene: TRBJ1-5

CDR3aa: CAWRFKREGQYEQYF
CDR3nt: TGTGCCTGGAGGTTCAAGCGGGAGGGCCAATACGAGCAGTACTTC
d_gene: TRBD2
abundance: -
v_gene: TRBV30
j_gene: TRBJ2-7

CDR3aa: CASSHTRGSYNEQFF
CDR3nt: TGTGCCAGCAGCCATACCAGGGGGTCCTACAATGAGCAGTTCTTC
d_gene: TRBD1
abundance: -
v_gene: TRBV3-1
j_gene: TRBJ2-1

CDR3aa: CASSQEQGITGELFF
CDR3nt: TGTGCCAGCAGCCAAGAACAGGGGATCACCGGGGAGCTGTTTTTT
d_gene: TRBD1
abundance: -
v_gene: TRBV14
j_gene: TRBJ2-2

CDR3aa: CASSLLDRGLGYTF
CDR3nt: TGTGCCAGCAGCTTGCTCGACAGGGGCCTTGGCTACACCTTC
d_gene: TRBD1
abundance: -
v_gene: TRBV11-2
j_gene: TRBJ1-2

CDR3aa: CSARDPRGASQPQHF
CDR3nt: TGCAGTGCTAGAGACCCTCGGGGGGCCTCTCAGCCCCAGCATTTT
d_gene: -
abundance: -
v_gene: TRBV20-1
j_gene: TRBJ1-5

CDR3aa: CSTQGPNQPQHF
CDR3nt: TGCAGTACGCAGGGTCCCAATCAGCCCCAGCATTTT
d_gene: -
abundance: -
v_gene: TRBV20-1
j_gene: TRBJ1-5

CDR3aa: CAAGLSYEQYF
CDR3nt: TGTGCGGCGGGCCTCTCCTACGAGCAGTACTTC
d_gene: -
abundance: -
v_gene: TRBV30
j_gene: TRBJ2-7

CDR3aa: CASSRIGTGTPNTEAFF
CDR3nt: TGCGCCAGCAGCCGAATAGGGACAGGGACCCCGAACACTGAAGCTTTCTTT
d_gene: TRBD1
abundance: -
v_gene: TRBV4-1
j_gene: TRBJ1-1

CDR3aa: CASSTQTGAVNEQFF
CDR3nt: TGTGCCAGCAGCACCCAGACAGGGGCGGTGAATGAGCAGTTCTTC
d_gene: TRBD1
abundance: -
v_gene: TRBV12-3/TRBV12-4
j_gene: TRBJ2-1

CDR3aa: CASSQGLARSSYNEQFF
CDR3nt: TGCGCCAGCAGCCAGGGACTAGCGCGGAGCTCCTACAATGAGCAGTTCTTC
d_gene: TRBD2
abundance: -
v_gene: TRBV4-1
j_gene: TRBJ2-1

CDR3aa: CASSLFSGTDTQYF
CDR3nt: TGTGCCAGCAGCTTATTCAGCGGTACAGATACGCAGTATTTT
d_gene: -
abundance: -
v_gene: TRBV7-2
j_gene: TRBJ2-3

CDR3aa: CSARDDDREMNGYTF
CDR3nt: TGCAGTGCTAGAGATGACGACAGGGAAATGAATGGCTACACCTTC
d_gene: TRBD1
abundance: -
v_gene: TRBV20-1
j_gene: TRBJ1-2

CDR3aa: CSGWGTVSTDTQYF
CDR3nt: TGCAGCGGGTGGGGGACAGTGAGCACAGATACGCAGTATTTT
d_gene: TRBD1
abundance: -
v_gene: TRBV29-1
j_gene: TRBJ2-3

CDR3aa: CASSLAGLASEQFF
CDR3nt: TGTGCCAGCAGCTTAGCGGGACTAGCCAGTGAGCAGTTCTTC
d_gene: TRBD2
abundance: -
v_gene: TRBV7-2
j_gene: TRBJ2-1

CDR3aa: CASSLTLHQPQHF
CDR3nt: TGTGCCAGCAGCTTAACGCTCCATCAGCCCCAGCATTTT
d_gene: -
abundance: -
v_gene: TRBV7-8
j_gene: TRBJ1-5

CDR3aa: CASRPGLAYEQYF
CDR3nt: TGTGCCAGCAGGCCGGGACTAGCCTACGAGCAGTACTTC
d_gene: TRBD2
abundance: -
v_gene: TRBV6-2/TRBV6-3
j_gene: TRBJ2-7

CDR3aa: CASSPSPTGIGEQYF
CDR3nt: TGTGCCAGCAGCCCGTCCCCCACAGGAATTGGCGAGCAGTACTTC
d_gene: -
abundance: -
v_gene: TRBV7-6
j_gene: TRBJ2-7

CDR3aa: CASSLDTSSDTQYF
CDR3nt: TGTGCCAGCAGCTTAGACACGAGCTCCGATACGCAGTATTTT
d_gene: -
abundance: -
v_gene: TRBV7-9
j_gene: TRBJ2-3

CDR3aa: CSVGDSMNTEAFF
CDR3nt: TGCAGCGTTGGCGACAGTATGAACACTGAAGCTTTCTTT
d_gene: -
abundance: -
v_gene: TRBV29-1
j_gene: TRBJ1-1

CDR3aa: CASGLAEANYEQYF
CDR3nt: TGTGCCAGCGGACTAGCGGAGGCCAACTACGAGCAGTACTTC
d_gene: TRBD2
abundance: -
v_gene: TRBV12-3/TRBV12-4
j_gene: TRBJ2-7

CDR3aa: CSVRDRVAGELFF
CDR3nt: TGCAGCGTTAGAGACAGGGTGGCCGGGGAGCTGTTTTTT
d_gene: TRBD1
abundance: -
v_gene: TRBV29-1
j_gene: TRBJ2-2

CDR3aa: CAISESRGVRAYEQYF
CDR3nt: TGTGCCATCAGTGAGTCAAGGGGAGTGAGGGCCTACGAGCAGTACTTC
d_gene: -
abundance: -
v_gene: TRBV10-3
j_gene: TRBJ2-7

CDR3aa: CASKTNRENTEAFF
CDR3nt: TGTGCCAGCAAGACTAACAGGGAGAACACTGAAGCTTTCTTT
d_gene: -
abundance: -
v_gene: TRBV6-4
j_gene: TRBJ1-1

CDR3aa: CASSLGVKRETQYF
CDR3nt: TGCGCCAGCAGCTTAGGGGTCAAGAGAGAGACCCAGTACTTC
d_gene: -
abundance: -
v_gene: TRBV5-1
j_gene: TRBJ2-5

CDR3aa: CSGRQTVNTEAFF
CDR3nt: TGCAGTGGCCGTCAGACGGTGAACACTGAAGCTTTCTTT
d_gene: -
abundance: -
v_gene: TRBV20-1
j_gene: TRBJ1-1

CDR3aa: CASSIPGTAYGYTF
CDR3nt: TGTGCCAGTAGTATCCCGGGGACGGCTTATGGCTACACCTTC
d_gene: -
abundance: -
v_gene: TRBV19
j_gene: TRBJ1-2

CDR3aa: CASRPQGEETQYF
CDR3nt: TGTGCCAGCAGGCCACAGGGGGAAGAGACCCAGTACTTC
d_gene: TRBD1
abundance: -
v_gene: TRBV12-3/TRBV12-4
j_gene: TRBJ2-5

CDR3aa: CSARATDREAEAFF
CDR3nt: TGCAGTGCTAGAGCCACGGACAGGGAGGCTGAAGCTTTCTTT
d_gene: TRBD1
abundance: -
v_gene: TRBV20-1
j_gene: TRBJ1-1

CDR3aa: CSATANTGELFF
CDR3nt: TGCAGTGCCACCGCGAACACCGGGGAGCTGTTTTTT
d_gene: -
abundance: -
v_gene: TRBV20-1
j_gene: TRBJ2-2

CDR3aa: CASIGSYGTGELFF
CDR3nt: TGCGCCAGCATTGGTAGCTATGGCACCGGGGAGCTGTTTTTT
d_gene: -
abundance: -
v_gene: TRBV5-1
j_gene: TRBJ2-2

CDR3aa: CASSKEVVTSYGYTF
CDR3nt: TGTGCCAGCAGCAAAGAAGTAGTCACCAGCTATGGCTACACCTTC
d_gene: -
abundance: -
v_gene: TRBV21-1
j_gene: TRBJ1-2

CDR3aa: CASSYSAREGPPGELFF
CDR3nt: TGTGCCAGCAGTTACTCCGCACGGGAGGGCCCCCCCGGGGAGCTGTTTTTT
d_gene: TRBD2
abundance: -
v_gene: TRBV6-5
j_gene: TRBJ2-2

CDR3aa: CASSQERGGNNYGYTF
CDR3nt: TGTGCCAGCAGCCAAGAACGAGGGGGGAATAACTATGGCTACACCTTC
d_gene: -
abundance: -
v_gene: TRBV14
j_gene: TRBJ1-2

CDR3aa: CSAPSGGPGYTF
CDR3nt: TGCAGTGCTCCTTCAGGGGGCCCTGGCTACACCTTC
d_gene: TRBD1
abundance: -
v_gene: TRBV20-1
j_gene: TRBJ1-2

CDR3aa: CASTPDRADYGYTF
CDR3nt: TGTGCCAGCACCCCGGACAGGGCTGACTATGGCTACACCTTC
d_gene: TRBD1
abundance: -
v_gene: TRBV12-3/TRBV12-4
j_gene: TRBJ1-2

CDR3aa: CASSPTGTGDQPQHF
CDR3nt: TGTGCCAGCAGCCCTACCGGGACAGGGGATCAGCCCCAGCATTTT
d_gene: TRBD1
abundance: -
v_gene: TRBV3-1
j_gene: TRBJ1-5

CDR3aa: CASTPRGLYGYTF
CDR3nt: TGTGCCAGCACCCCGCGGGGCCTCTATGGCTACACCTTC
d_gene: -
abundance: -
v_gene: TRBV12-3/TRBV12-4
j_gene: TRBJ1-2

CDR3aa: CASSQGPPTSGTYEQYF
CDR3nt: TGCGCCAGCAGCCAAGGACCCCCGACTAGCGGGACCTACGAGCAGTACTTC
d_gene: TRBD2
abundance: -
v_gene: TRBV4-3
j_gene: TRBJ2-7

CDR3aa: CASSSRDGDYGYTF
CDR3nt: TGTGCCAGCAGCTCGCGGGACGGAGACTATGGCTACACCTTC
d_gene: -
abundance: -
v_gene: TRBV5-4
j_gene: TRBJ1-2

CDR3aa: CASAGGRELGYGYTF
CDR3nt: TGTGCCAGCGCCGGTGGCAGGGAATTAGGCTATGGCTACACCTTC
d_gene: -
abundance: -
v_gene: TRBV19
j_gene: TRBJ1-2

CDR3aa: CASSQDFYEQYF
CDR3nt: TGTGCCAGCAGCCAAGACTTCTACGAGCAGTACTTC
d_gene: -
abundance: -
v_gene: TRBV3-1
j_gene: TRBJ2-7

CDR3aa: CASSPQIGDEQYF
CDR3nt: TGTGCCAGCAGCCCCCAGATCGGCGACGAGCAGTACTTC
d_gene: -
abundance: -
v_gene: TRBV14
j_gene: TRBJ2-7

CDR3aa: CASSWGLNYEQYF
CDR3nt: TGTGCCAGCAGTTGGGGACTTAATTACGAGCAGTACTTC
d_gene: -
abundance: -
v_gene: TRBV12-3/TRBV12-4
j_gene: TRBJ2-7

CDR3aa: CASSPSDGGAGNEQFF
CDR3nt: TGTGCCAGCTCACCCAGCGACGGGGGGGCGGGCAATGAGCAGTTCTTC
d_gene: TRBD2
abundance: -
v_gene: TRBV18
j_gene: TRBJ2-1

CDR3aa: CASSYSADDSPLHF
CDR3nt: TGTGCCAGCAGTTACTCGGCAGATGATTCACCCCTCCACTTT
d_gene: -
abundance: -
v_gene: TRBV6-6
j_gene: TRBJ1-6

CDR3aa: CSASLLRGQGEIGELFF
CDR3nt: TGCAGTGCCTCACTCCTCCGGGGACAGGGCGAGATCGGGGAGCTGTTTTTT
d_gene: TRBD1
abundance: -
v_gene: TRBV20-1
j_gene: TRBJ2-2

CDR3aa: CASSLRTGGYEQYF
CDR3nt: TGTGCCAGCAGCCTCAGGACAGGGGGCTACGAGCAGTACTTC
d_gene: TRBD1
abundance: -
v_gene: TRBV7-2
j_gene: TRBJ2-7

CDR3aa: CASTSDAQYGTGGPAGELFF
CDR3nt: TGTGCCAGCACTTCGGACGCACAATATGGGACAGGGGGTCCAGCCGGGGAGCTGTTTTTT
d_gene: TRBD1
abundance: -
v_gene: TRBV27
j_gene: TRBJ2-2

CDR3aa: CASRPNEREKNTGELFF
CDR3nt: TGTGCCAGCAGACCAAACGAGCGGGAGAAGAACACCGGGGAGCTGTTTTTT
d_gene: TRBD2
abundance: -
v_gene: TRBV7-9
j_gene: TRBJ2-2

CDR3aa: CASRREILTEAFF
CDR3nt: TGTGCCAGCCGCAGGGAGATCCTCACTGAAGCTTTCTTT
d_gene: -
abundance: -
v_gene: TRBV7-2
j_gene: TRBJ1-1

CDR3aa: CASSLSQGIYEQYF
CDR3nt: TGTGCCAGCAGCTTAAGCCAGGGAATCTACGAGCAGTACTTC
d_gene: -
abundance: -
v_gene: TRBV7-9
j_gene: TRBJ2-7

CDR3aa: CSASGVLGTDTQYF
CDR3nt: TGCAGTGCTAGCGGGGTATTAGGCACAGATACGCAGTATTTT
d_gene: -
abundance: once
v_gene: TRBV20-1
j_gene: TRBJ2-3